This TCR beta chain comes out of a study of T cells in Graves' hyperthyroidism and ophthalmopathy. Study as a whole: Sampling of peripheral blood happened at initial diagnosis, prior to any treatment.

TCR beta CDR3 sequences were amplified from RNA transcripts. The study used the HTBI primer set for a first-round RT-PCR of the TCR CDR3. Via MiXCR, TCRdb re-called the multiplex PCR reads, giving one row per CDR3 protein. The sample shows a few hundred thousand distinct CDR3 sequences, less than 20% of them seen only once. Points from the study as a whole: The model made its ophthalmopathy prediction, and onset followed a median roughly six months later.

This CDR3 has 13 amino acids. The ends were cut back, 5 bases at V and 5 bases at J, with 12 bases in the middle. In germline, CDR1 is MDHEN, CDR2 SYDVKM. Ten or more counts support this clonotype. Its specificity is unknown. Stability of Graves' hyperthyroidism was defined as absent ophthalmopathy progression within 18 months. The chain links TRBV28 to TRBJ1-1, with D maybe TRBD1 (5 bases). The receptor was derived from a woman in her twenties or thirties with Graves' hyperthyroidism. Sequencing was performed on blood. CDR3 sequence: CASSTGMGTEAFF. Here the CDR3 DNA reads TGTGCCAGCAGTACAGGAATGGGAACTGAAGCTTTCTTT.